This T cell receptor beta chain is from a study of identical twins. TCRdb reprocessed the 5' RACE reads with MiXCR, giving one entry per CDR3 protein. This sample has roughly 770,000 distinct CDR3 sequences, with over 15% found just once. This clonotype was observed a few times. CDR1 is DFQATT, CDR2 SNEGSKA, per germline (reference sequence). V was trimmed by 1 base and J by 5 bases, leaving 6 bases between them. The CDR3 spans 13 residues. The same sample was also studied in work on T cells expressing NK-cell markers.

This TCR came from a woman under 30 in good health. The V gene is TRBV20-1, the J gene TRBJ1-6; D is unresolved. The sequencing input was PBMCs. The CDR3: CSARGPNNSPLHF. The CDR3 DNA reads TGCAGTGCTAGAGGCCCAAATAATTCACCCCTCCACTTT.